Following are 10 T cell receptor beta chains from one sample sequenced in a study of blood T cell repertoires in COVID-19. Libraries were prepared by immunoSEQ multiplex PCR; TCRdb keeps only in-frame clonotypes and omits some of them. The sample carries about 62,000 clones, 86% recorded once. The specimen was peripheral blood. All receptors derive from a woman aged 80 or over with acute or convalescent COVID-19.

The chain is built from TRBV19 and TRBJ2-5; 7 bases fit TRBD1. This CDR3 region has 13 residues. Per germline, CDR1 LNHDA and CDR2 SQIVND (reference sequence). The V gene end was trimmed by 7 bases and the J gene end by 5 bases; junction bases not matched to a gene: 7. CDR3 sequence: CASKEGAGETQYF. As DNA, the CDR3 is TGTGCCAGTAAAGAGGGGGCGGGCGAGACCCAGTACTTC.

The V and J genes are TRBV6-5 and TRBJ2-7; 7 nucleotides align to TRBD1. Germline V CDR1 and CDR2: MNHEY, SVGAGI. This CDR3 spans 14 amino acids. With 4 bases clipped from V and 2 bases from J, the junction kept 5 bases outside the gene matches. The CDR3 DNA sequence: TGTGCCAGCAGTTTCCCGGGACAGCCCTACGAGCAGTACTTC. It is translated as CASSFPGQPYEQYF.

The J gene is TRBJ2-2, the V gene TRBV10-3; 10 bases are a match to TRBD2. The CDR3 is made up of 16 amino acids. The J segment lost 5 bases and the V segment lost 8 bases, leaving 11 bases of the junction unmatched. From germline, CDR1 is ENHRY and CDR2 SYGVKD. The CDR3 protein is CAIQRSSGGGTGELFF. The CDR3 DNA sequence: TGTGCCATCCAGAGGTCTAGCGGGGGTGGAACCGGGGAGCTGTTTTTT.

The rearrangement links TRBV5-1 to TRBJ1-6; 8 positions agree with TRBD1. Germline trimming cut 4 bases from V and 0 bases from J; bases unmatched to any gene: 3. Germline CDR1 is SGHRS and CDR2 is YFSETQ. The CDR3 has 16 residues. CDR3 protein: CASSRQGSSYNSPLHF. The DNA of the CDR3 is TGCGCCAGCAGCAGACAGGGGAGCTCCTATAATTCACCCCTCCACTTT.

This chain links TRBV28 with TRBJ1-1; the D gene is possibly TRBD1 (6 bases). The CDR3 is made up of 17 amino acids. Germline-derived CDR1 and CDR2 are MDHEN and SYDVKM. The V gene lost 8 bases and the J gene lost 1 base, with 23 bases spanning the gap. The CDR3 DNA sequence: TGTGCCAGCCCTCGGGCAGGGGCGGATGAGGGGAACACTGAAGCTTTCTTT. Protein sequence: CASPRAGADEGNTEAFF.

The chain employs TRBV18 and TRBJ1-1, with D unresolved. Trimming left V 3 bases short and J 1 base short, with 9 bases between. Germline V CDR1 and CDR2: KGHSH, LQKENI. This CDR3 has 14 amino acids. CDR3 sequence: CASSPEFENTEAFF. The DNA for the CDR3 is TGTGCCAGCTCACCGGAGTTCGAGAACACTGAAGCTTTCTTT.

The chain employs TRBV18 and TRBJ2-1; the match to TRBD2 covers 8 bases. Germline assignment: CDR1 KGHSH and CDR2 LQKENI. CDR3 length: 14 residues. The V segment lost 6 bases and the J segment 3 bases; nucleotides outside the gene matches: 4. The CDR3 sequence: CASSATSDYNEQFF. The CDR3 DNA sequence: TGTGCCAGCTCCGCGACTAGCGACTACAATGAGCAGTTCTTC.

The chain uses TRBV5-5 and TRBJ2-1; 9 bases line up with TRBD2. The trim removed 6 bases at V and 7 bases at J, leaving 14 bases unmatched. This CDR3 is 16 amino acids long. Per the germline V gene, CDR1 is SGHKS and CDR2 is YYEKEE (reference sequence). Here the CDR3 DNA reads TGTGCCAGCACCCCCGAGGGAAGCGGGAGGTGGAATGAGCAGTTCTTC. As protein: CASTPEGSGRWNEQFF.

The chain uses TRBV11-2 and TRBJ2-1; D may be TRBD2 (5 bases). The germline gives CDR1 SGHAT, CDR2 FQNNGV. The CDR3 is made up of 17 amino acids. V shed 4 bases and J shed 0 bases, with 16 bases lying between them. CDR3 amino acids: CASSSPPVASSYNEQFF. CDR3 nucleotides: TGTGCCAGCAGCTCCCCCCCCGTAGCGAGCTCCTACAATGAGCAGTTCTTC.

CDR3 protein: CASSPQGANSPLHF. CDR3 sequence (DNA): TGTGCCAGCAGCCCACAGGGGGCAAATTCACCCCTCCACTTT. The chain combines TRBV3-1 (or the pseudogene TRBV3-2) with TRBJ1-6; 9 bases are shared with TRBD1. Trimming at V came to 4 bases and at J to 7 bases, leaving 2 bases not matched to a gene. CDR1 is LGHDT, CDR2 YNNKEL, per germline (reference sequence). This CDR3 region has 14 residues.